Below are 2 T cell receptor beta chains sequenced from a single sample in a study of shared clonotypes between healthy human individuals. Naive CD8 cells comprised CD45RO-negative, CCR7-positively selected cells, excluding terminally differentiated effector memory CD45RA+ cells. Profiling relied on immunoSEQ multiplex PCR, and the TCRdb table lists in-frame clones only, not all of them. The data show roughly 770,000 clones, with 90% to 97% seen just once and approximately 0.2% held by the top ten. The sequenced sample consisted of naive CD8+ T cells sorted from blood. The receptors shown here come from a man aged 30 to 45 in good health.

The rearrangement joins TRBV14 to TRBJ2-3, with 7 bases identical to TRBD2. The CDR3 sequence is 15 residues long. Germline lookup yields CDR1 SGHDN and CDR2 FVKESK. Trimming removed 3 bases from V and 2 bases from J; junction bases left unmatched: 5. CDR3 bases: TGTGCCAGCAGCCAGGGGGACTACTACACAGATACGCAGTATTTT. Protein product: CASSQGDYYTDTQYF.

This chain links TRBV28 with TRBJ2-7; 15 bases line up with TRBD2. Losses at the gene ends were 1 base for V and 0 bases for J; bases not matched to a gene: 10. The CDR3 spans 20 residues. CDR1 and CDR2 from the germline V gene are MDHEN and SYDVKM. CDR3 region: CASSLSSGTSGRLNSYEQYF. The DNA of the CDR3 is TGTGCCAGCAGTTTATCCTCCGGGACTAGCGGGAGGCTTAACTCCTACGAGCAGTACTTC.